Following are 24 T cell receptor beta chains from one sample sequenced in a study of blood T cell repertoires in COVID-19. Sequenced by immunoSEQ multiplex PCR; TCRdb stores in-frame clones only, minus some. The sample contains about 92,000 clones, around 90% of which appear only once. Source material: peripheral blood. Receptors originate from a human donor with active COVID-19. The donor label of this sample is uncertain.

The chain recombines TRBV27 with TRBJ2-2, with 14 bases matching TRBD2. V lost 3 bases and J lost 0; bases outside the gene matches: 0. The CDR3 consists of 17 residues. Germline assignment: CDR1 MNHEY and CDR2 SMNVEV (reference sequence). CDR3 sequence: CASSLTSGGANTGELFF. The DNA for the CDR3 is TGTGCCAGCAGTTTGACTAGCGGGGGGGCGAACACCGGGGAGCTGTTTTTT.

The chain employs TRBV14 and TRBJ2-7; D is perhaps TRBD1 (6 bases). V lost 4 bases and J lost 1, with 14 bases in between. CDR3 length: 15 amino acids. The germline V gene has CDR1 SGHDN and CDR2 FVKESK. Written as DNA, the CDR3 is TGTGCCAGCAGCCCCACGGGACACCTATCCTACGAGCAGTACTTC. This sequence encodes CASSPTGHLSYEQYF.

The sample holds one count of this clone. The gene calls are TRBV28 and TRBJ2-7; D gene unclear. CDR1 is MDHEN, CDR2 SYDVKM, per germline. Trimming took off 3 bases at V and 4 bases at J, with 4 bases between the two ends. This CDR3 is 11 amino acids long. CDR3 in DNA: TGTGCCAGCAGTTTCCAATACGAGCAGTACTTC. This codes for CASSFQYEQYF. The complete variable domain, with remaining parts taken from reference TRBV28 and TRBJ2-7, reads DVKVTQSSRYLVKRTGEKVFLECVQDMDHENMFWYRQDPGLGLRLIYFSYDVKMKEKGDIPEGYSVSREKKERFSLILESASTNQTSMYLCASSFQYEQYFGPGTRLTVT.

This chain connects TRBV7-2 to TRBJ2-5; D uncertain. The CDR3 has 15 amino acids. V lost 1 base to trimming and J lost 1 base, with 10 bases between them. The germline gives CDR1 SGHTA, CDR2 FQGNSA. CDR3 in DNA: TGTGCCAGCAGCTTAGTCCCAGGCCGCCAAGAGACCCAGTACTTC. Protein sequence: CASSLVPGRQETQYF.

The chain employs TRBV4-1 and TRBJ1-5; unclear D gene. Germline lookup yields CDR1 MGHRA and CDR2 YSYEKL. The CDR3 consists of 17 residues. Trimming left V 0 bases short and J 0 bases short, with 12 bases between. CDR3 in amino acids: CASSQDPGYYSNQPQHF. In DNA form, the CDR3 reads TGCGCCAGCAGCCAAGATCCCGGATACTATAGCAATCAGCCCCAGCATTTT.

The CDR3 loop is CASSYLTGNTEAFF. Written as DNA, the CDR3 is TGTGCCAGCAGTTACTTGACAGGGAACACTGAAGCTTTCTTT. The chain carries TRBV6-6 and TRBJ1-1, with a tentative D call TRBD1 (6 bases). Germline V gene sequence: CDR1 MNHNY, CDR2 SVGAGI (reference sequence). Trimming cost V 1 base and J 1 base, with 7 bases left between them. This CDR3 spans 14 amino acids.

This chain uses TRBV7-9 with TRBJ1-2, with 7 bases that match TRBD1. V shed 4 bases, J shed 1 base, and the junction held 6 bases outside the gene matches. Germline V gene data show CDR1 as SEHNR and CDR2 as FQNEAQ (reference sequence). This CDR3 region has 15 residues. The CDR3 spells CASSSRTGNNYGYTF. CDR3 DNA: TGTGCCAGCAGCTCCCGGACAGGCAATAACTATGGCTACACCTTC.

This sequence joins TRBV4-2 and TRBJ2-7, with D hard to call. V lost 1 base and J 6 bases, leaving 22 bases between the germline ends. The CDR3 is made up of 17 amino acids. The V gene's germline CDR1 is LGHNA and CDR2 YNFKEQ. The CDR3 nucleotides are TGTGCCAGCAGCCAAGTGGGCTCAGAGTCCCGGTTGGGCGAGCAGTACTTC. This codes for CASSQVGSESRLGEQYF.

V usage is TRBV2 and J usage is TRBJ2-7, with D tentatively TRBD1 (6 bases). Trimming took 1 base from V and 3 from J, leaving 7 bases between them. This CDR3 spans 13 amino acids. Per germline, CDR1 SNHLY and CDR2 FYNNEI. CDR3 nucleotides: TGTGCCAGCAGTGAAGAAGGGGGCTACGAGCAGTACTTC. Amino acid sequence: CASSEEGGYEQYF.

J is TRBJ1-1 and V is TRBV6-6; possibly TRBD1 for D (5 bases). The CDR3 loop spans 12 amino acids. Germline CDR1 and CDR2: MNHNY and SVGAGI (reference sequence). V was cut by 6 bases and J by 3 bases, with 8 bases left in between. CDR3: CASSLRDTEAFF. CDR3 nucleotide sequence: TGTGCCAGCAGCCTCAGGGACACTGAAGCTTTCTTT.

CDR3 DNA: TGTGCCAGCAGATCACTTGACAGGAGCTCCTATAATTCACCCCTCCACTTT. This encodes CASRSLDRSSYNSPLHF. This chain links TRBV27 with TRBJ1-6, with D tentatively TRBD1 (6 bases). Trimming took off 6 bases at V and 0 bases at J, with 15 bases between the two ends. The CDR3 covers 17 residues. Per the germline V gene, CDR1 is MNHEY and CDR2 is SMNVEV (reference sequence).

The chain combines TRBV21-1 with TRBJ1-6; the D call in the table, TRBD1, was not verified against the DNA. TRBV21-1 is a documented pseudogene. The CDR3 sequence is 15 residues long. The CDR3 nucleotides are TGTGCCAGCACCAAAACCAGGACAGGTGATTCACCCCTCCACTTT. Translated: CASTKTRTGDSPLHF.

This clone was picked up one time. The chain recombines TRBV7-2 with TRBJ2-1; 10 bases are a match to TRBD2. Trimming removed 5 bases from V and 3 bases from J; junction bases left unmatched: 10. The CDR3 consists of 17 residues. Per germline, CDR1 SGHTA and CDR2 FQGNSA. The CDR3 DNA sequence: TGTGCCAGCAGCCCATTACAGCGGGGGGGGCACTACAATGAGCAGTTCTTC. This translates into CASSPLQRGGHYNEQFF.

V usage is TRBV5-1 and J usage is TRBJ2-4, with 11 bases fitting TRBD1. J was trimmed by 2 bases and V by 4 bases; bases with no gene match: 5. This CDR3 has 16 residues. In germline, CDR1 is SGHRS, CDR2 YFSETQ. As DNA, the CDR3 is TGCGCCAGCAGCACCGGACAGGGGGCTTCCAAAAACATTCAGTACTTC. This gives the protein CASSTGQGASKNIQYF.

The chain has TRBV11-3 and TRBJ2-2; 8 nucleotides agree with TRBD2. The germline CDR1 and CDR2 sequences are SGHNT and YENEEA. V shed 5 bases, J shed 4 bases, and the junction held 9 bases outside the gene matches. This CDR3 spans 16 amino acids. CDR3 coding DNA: TGTGCCAGCAGCCGGCGGGGGGCGGAGGGCACCGGGGAGCTGTTTTTT. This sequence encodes CASSRRGAEGTGELFF.

In DNA, the CDR3 is TGTGCCAGCAGCTCCACGGACAGGCCTCCCTACGAGCAGTACTTC. Its protein product is CASSSTDRPPYEQYF. The chain couples TRBV9 to TRBJ2-7, with 7 bases lining up with TRBD1. J gave up 2 bases and V 4 bases, and 9 bases lay outside the gene matches. The CDR3 length is 15 residues. Per the germline V gene, CDR1 is SGDLS and CDR2 is YYNGEE. Supplemented by reference TRBV9 and TRBJ2-7, the full variable domain reads DSGVTQTPKHLITATGQRVTLRCSPRSGDLSVYWYQQSLDQGLQFLIQYYNGEERAKGNILERFSAQQFPDLHSELNLSSLELGDSALYFCASSSTDRPPYEQYFGPGTRLTVT.

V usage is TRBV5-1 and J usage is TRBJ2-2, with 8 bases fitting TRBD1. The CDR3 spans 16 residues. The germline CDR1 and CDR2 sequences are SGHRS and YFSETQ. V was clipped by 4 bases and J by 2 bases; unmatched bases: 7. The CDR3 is CASSPDRALNTGELFF. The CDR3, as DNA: TGCGCCAGCAGCCCGGACAGGGCTCTTAACACCGGGGAGCTGTTTTTT.

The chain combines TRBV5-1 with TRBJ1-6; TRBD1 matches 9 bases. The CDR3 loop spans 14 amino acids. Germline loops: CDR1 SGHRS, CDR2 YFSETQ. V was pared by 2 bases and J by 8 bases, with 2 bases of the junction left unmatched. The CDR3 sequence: CASSLRTGDSPLHF. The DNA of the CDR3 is TGCGCCAGCAGCTTACGGACAGGGGATTCACCCCTCCACTTT.

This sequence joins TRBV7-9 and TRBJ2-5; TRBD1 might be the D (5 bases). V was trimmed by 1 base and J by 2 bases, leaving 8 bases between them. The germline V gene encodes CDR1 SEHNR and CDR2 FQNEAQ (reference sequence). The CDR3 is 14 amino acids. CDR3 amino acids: CASSLGQLQETQYF. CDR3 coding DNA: TGTGCCAGCAGCTTAGGACAGCTACAAGAGACCCAGTACTTC.

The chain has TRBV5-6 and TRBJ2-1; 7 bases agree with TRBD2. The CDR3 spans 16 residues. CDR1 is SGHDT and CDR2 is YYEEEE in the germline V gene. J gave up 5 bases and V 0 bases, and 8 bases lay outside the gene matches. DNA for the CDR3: TGTGCCAGCAGCTTGGTGGTATCGGGGGGACACAATGAGCAGTTCTTC. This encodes CASSLVVSGGHNEQFF.

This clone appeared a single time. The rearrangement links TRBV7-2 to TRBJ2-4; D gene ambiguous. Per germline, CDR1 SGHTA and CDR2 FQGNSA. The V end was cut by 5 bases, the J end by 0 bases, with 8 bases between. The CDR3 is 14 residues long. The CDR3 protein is CASSPQLAKNIQYF. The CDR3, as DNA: TGTGCCAGCAGCCCCCAATTAGCCAAAAACATTCAGTACTTC.

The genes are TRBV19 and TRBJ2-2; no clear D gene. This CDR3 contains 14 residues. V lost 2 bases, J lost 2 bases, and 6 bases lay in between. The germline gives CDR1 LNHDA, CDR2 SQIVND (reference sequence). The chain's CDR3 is CASSIYSNTGELFF. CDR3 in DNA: TGTGCCAGTAGTATATACAGTAACACCGGGGAGCTGTTTTTT.

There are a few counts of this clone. The CDR3 spells CASTPPRAGPPLNEQFF. In nucleotides, the CDR3 is TGTGCCAGCACCCCACCGAGAGCGGGGCCCCCCTTGAATGAGCAGTTCTTC. The chain has TRBV21-1 and TRBJ2-1; the DNA was not compared with TRBD2, the D call given in the table. TRBV21-1 is described as a pseudogene. The CDR3 totals 17 residues.

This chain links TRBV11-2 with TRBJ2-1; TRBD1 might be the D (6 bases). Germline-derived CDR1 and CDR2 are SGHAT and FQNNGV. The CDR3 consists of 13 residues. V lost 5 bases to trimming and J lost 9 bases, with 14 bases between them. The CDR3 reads CASSRLGAGEQFF. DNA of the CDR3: TGTGCCAGCAGCCGTCTGGGGGCGGGTGAGCAGTTCTTC.